This entry lists 3 T cell receptor beta chains sequenced from one sample in a study of blood T cell repertoires in COVID-19. Generated by immunoSEQ multiplex PCR, the TCRdb table keeps only in-frame clones and is missing some. The sample lists roughly 34,000 clones; around 88% were seen once. Sequenced input: peripheral blood. The receptor source for this set is a woman aged 65 to 85 with active COVID-19.

The chain has TRBV4-2 and TRBJ2-2, with TRBD1 matching 9 bases. Unmatched junction bases numbered 7, after V lost 3 bases and J lost 5 bases. This CDR3 contains 16 residues. Germline CDR1 is LGHNA and CDR2 is YNFKEQ. As DNA, the CDR3 is TGTGCCAGCAGCCACGAGGGACAGGGATGGACCGGGGAGCTGTTTTTT. This gives the protein CASSHEGQGWTGELFF.

This clone was counted a single time. The rearrangement uses TRBV3-1 (or the pseudogene TRBV3-2) and TRBJ1-1, with 7 bases fitting TRBD1. The CDR3 contains 13 residues. Germline V gives CDR1 LGHDT, CDR2 YNNKEL (reference sequence). Trimming at V came to 7 bases and at J to 5 bases, leaving 7 bases not matched to a gene. CDR3 amino acids: CASNPGGRTEAFF. Here the CDR3 DNA reads TGTGCCAGCAACCCAGGGGGGAGGACTGAAGCTTTCTTT.

The chain joins TRBV29-1 to TRBJ2-7, with 12 bases lining up with TRBD2. The CDR3 consists of 15 residues. Germline loops: CDR1 SQVTM, CDR2 ANQGSEA. V trimming: 6 bases; J trimming: 6 bases; junction bases outside the gene matches: 12. This chain's CDR3 is CSVRLAGVQSPEQYF. Here the CDR3 DNA reads TGCAGCGTAAGACTAGCGGGGGTTCAGAGCCCCGAGCAGTACTTC.